The source of this T cell receptor (beta chain) is a study of T-cell reconstitution after alpha-beta-depleted transplantation in children. Study-level points and caveats: Several hundred rapidly expanded clones from non-depleted graft cells reportedly supplied alpha-beta T cells about two months post-transplant.

As concerns this clonotype: Its antigen is not identified.

CDR1 is DFQATT, CDR2 SNEGSKA, per germline (reference sequence). J lost 6 bases, V lost 7 bases, and 6 bases had no gene match. This CDR3 is 11 amino acids long. Unique molecular identifiers were incorporated when the TCRbeta library was constructed. TCRdb ran MiXCR on the PCR reads and lists one entry per CDR3 protein. Here the sample spans hundreds of thousands of distinct CDR3 sequences, 15% to 20% being singletons. This clonotype originated in a boy under two years old who had a stem cell transplant for Wiskott-Aldrich syndrome, so the T cells may come from the graft donor. J is TRBJ2-7 and V is TRBV20-1; 7 bases align to TRBD1. This specimen consisted of PBMCs, mostly from graft donor cells, obtained 360 days after TCRalphabeta/CD19-depleted stem cell transplant. CDR3 coding DNA: TGCAGTGTACAGGGGCTAGGCGAGCAGTACTTC. Its protein is CSVQGLGEQYF.